This TCR beta chain was retrieved from a study of cytomegalovirus exposure and HLA in healthy donors. Here immunoSEQ multiplex PCR was the method, and the copy in TCRdb shows in-frame clones only, minus some. This sample has 70,000 to 80,000 clones, with 94% found just once. Study-wide results and limits: The study listed approximately 160 cytomegalovirus-associated TCR beta chains.

As regards this clone: Its antigen is unidentified.

This receptor was identified in a woman between 18 and 29 years old in good health and CMV-seronegative. Input material: PBMCs.

The CDR3 DNA follows: TGTGCCAGTAGTATTCCCAACGCGGGGGGTATCGCCGGGGAGCTGTTTTTT. This encodes CASSIPNAGGIAGELFF. The J gene is TRBJ2-2, the V gene TRBV19; 8 nucleotides agree with TRBD2. This CDR3 region has 17 residues. CDR1 is LNHDA, CDR2 SQIVND, per germline (reference sequence). After removal of 3 bases from V and 6 bases from J, the junction contained 12 bases not matched to a gene.